This TCR beta chain was recorded in a study of blood T cell repertoires in COVID-19. Libraries were prepared by immunoSEQ multiplex PCR; TCRdb keeps only in-frame clonotypes and omits some of them. Found here are some 140,000 clones, around 80% of them singletons; the top ten hold around 2.4%. The sample comprised PBMCs or T cells enriched from blood (not recorded which). The TCR comes from a man aged 40-55 years with acute COVID-19.

The CDR3 DNA is TGCGCCAGCAGCAGGGACAGCGTTTATAATTCACCCCTCCACTTT. Encoded protein: CASSRDSVYNSPLHF. The rearrangement joins TRBV5-1 to TRBJ1-6; 7 nucleotides agree with TRBD1. The ends lost 4 bases at V and 4 bases at J; junction bases unmatched: 5. Germline V lookup: CDR1 SGHRS, CDR2 YFSETQ. There are 15 residues in the CDR3.